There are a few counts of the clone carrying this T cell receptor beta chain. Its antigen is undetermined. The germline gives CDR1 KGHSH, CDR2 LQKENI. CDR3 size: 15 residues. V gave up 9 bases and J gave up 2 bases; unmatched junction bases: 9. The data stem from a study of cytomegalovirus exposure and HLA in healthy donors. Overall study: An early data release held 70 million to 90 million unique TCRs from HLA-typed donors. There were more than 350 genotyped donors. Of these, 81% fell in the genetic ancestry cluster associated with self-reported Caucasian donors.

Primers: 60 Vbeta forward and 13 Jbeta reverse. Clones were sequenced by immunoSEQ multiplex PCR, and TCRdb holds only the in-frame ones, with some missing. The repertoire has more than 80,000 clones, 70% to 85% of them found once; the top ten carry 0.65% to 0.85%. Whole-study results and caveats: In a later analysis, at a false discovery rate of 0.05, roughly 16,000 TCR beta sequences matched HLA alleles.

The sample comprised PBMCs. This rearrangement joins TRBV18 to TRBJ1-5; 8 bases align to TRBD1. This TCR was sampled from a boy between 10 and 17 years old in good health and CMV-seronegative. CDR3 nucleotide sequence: TGTGCCAGTCGACAAGACAGGGGTGGCAATCAGCCCCAGCATTTT. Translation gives CASRQDRGGNQPQHF.